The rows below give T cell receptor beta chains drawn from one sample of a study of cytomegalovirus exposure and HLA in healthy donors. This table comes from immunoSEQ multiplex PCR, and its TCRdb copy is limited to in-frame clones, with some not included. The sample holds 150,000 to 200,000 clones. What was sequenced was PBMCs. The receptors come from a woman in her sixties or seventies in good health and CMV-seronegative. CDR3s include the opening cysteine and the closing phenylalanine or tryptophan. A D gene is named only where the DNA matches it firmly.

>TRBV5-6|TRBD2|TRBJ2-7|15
CASSPRLAGLYEQYF
TGTGCCAGCAGCCCCCGACTAGCGGGGCTCTACGAGCAGTACTTC
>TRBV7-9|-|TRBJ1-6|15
CASSLRFSGNSPLHF
TGTGCCAGCAGCTTGAGATTCTCGGGTAATTCACCCCTCCACTTT
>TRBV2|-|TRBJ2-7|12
CASKESSYEQYF
TGTGCCAGCAAGGAGAGCTCCTACGAGCAGTACTTC
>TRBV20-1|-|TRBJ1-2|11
CSARMGPGYTF
TGCAGTGCTAGAATGGGCCCTGGCTACACCTTC
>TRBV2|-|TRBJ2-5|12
CASRQGGETQYF
TGTGCCAGCAGACAGGGAGGGGAGACCCAGTACTTC
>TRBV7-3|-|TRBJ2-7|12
CASSLTGPEQYF
TGTGCCAGCAGCTTAACGGGCCCCGAGCAGTACTTC
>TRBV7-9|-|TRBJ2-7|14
CASSLATDTDEQYF
TGTGCCAGCAGCTTAGCAACGGACACAGACGAGCAGTACTTC
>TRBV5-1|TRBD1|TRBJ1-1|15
CASSSRQGVSTEAFF
TGCGCCAGCAGCTCACGACAGGGGGTGAGCACTGAAGCTTTCTTT
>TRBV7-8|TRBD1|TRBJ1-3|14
CASSRGTAGNTIYF
TGTGCCAGCAGCCGAGGGACAGCTGGAAACACCATATATTTT
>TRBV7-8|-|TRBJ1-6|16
CASSAQGYLTNSPLHF
TGTGCCAGCAGCGCACAGGGTTATCTAACTAATTCACCCCTCCACTTT
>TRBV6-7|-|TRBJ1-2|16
CASSYPRGAPNDGYTF
TGTGCCAGCAGTTACCCCCGGGGGGCCCCCAATGATGGCTACACCTTC
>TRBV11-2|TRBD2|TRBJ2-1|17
CASSEERLAGVVNEQFF
TGTGCCAGCAGCGAGGAGCGACTAGCGGGAGTTGTCAATGAGCAGTTCTTC
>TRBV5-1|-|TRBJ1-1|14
CASSLGQRNTEAFF
TGCGCCAGCAGCTTGGGACAGCGGAACACTGAAGCTTTCTTT
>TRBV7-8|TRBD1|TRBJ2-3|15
CASSAPGQGGDTQYF
TGTGCCAGCAGTGCACCGGGACAGGGAGGGGATACGCAGTATTTT
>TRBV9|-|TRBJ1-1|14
CASSPGEYPAEAFF
TGTGCCAGCAGCCCAGGGGAGTATCCGGCTGAAGCTTTCTTT
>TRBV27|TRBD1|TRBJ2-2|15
CASSFRDRGAGELFF
TGTGCCAGCAGTTTCCGGGACAGGGGGGCCGGGGAGCTGTTTTTT
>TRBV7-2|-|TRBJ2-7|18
CASSLAPVDTESPYEQYF
TGTGCCAGCAGCTTAGCGCCCGTGGACACGGAGTCCCCTTACGAGCAGTACTTC
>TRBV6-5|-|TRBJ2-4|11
CASSYSGFQYF
TGTGCCAGCAGTTACTCTGGCTTTCAGTACTTC
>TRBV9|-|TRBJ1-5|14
CASSVRGGNQPQHF
TGTGCCAGCAGCGTAAGGGGGGGGAATCAGCCCCAGCATTTT
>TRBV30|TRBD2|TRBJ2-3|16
CAWSVISGRAADTQYF
TGTGCCTGGAGTGTAATTAGCGGGAGGGCCGCAGATACGCAGTATTTT
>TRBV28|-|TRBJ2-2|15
CASSPAGKNTGELFF
TGTGCCAGCAGTCCGGCGGGGAAAAACACCGGGGAGCTGTTTTTT
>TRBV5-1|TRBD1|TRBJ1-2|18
CASSSGLGQGAANYGYTF
TGCGCCAGCAGCTCGGGGCTAGGGCAGGGGGCTGCGAACTATGGCTACACCTTC
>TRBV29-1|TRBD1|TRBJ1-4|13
CSAKQGGSEKLFF
TGCAGCGCAAAACAGGGGGGGAGTGAAAAACTGTTTTTT
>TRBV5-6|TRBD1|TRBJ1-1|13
CASSFQGALVAFF
TGTGCCAGCAGCTTCCAGGGGGCGCTTGTGGCTTTCTTT
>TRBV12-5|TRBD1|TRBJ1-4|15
CASGLGDSPNEKLFF
TGTGCTAGTGGTTTGGGGGACAGTCCAAATGAAAAACTGTTTTTT
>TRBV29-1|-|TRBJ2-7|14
CSVEAQGSRYEQYF
TGCAGCGTTGAAGCCCAGGGAAGCCGTTACGAGCAGTACTTC
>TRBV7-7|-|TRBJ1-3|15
CASSLGSGTGNTIYF
TGTGCCAGCAGCTTAGGTTCAGGGACAGGAAACACCATATATTTT
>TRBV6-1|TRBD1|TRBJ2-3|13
CASQTGDTDTQYF
TGTGCCAGTCAGACAGGGGACACAGATACGCAGTATTTT
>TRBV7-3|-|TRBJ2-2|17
CASSLSRRPANTGELFF
TGTGCCAGCAGCTTAAGCCGCAGGCCCGCGAACACCGGGGAGCTGTTTTTT
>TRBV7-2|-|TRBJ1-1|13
CASSFAGNTEAFF
TGTGCCAGCAGCTTCGCAGGGAACACTGAAGCTTTCTTT
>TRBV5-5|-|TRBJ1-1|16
CASRGGAGLPNTEAFF
TGTGCCAGCAGGGGCGGGGCAGGGCTCCCGAACACTGAAGCTTTCTTT
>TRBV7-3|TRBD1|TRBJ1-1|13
CASSPTGATEAFF
TGTGCCAGCAGCCCCACAGGGGCCACTGAAGCTTTCTTT
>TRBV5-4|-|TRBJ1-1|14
CASSLVTGSTEAFF
TGTGCCAGCAGCTTGGTCACAGGTTCTACTGAAGCTTTCTTT
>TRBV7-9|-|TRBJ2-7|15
CASSLRTPTGSEQYF
TGTGCCAGCAGCTTAAGGACCCCAACAGGGAGCGAGCAGTACTTC
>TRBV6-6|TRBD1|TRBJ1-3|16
CASSWIDRGPGNTIYF
TGTGCCAGCAGTTGGATCGACAGGGGGCCTGGAAACACCATATATTTT
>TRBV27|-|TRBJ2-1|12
CASSPGRGEQFF
TGTGCCAGCAGCCCAGGTAGGGGGGAGCAGTTCTTC
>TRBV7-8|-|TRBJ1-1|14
CASSSGQMNTEAFF
TGTGCCAGCAGCTCCGGACAGATGAACACTGAAGCTTTCTTT
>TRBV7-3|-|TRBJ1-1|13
CASSAGTNTEAFF
TGTGCCAGCAGCGCTGGCACAAACACTGAAGCTTTCTTT